This TCR beta chain is drawn from a study of T cells in Graves' hyperthyroidism and ophthalmopathy. Looking at the study overall: At initial diagnosis, before any treatment had begun, peripheral blood was obtained.

The hyperthyroidism was newly diagnosed and had lasted under 2 months; the patients were aged 18 to 65. The study left out patients who had uncontrolled infection, other autoimmune disease, pregnancy or lactation. The authors took PBMCs from 8 to 10 ml fresh peripheral blood. RNA transcripts yielded amplified TCR beta CDR3 regions. Primed by the HTBI set, a first-round RT-PCR was run on the TCR CDR3. Each CDR3 protein gets one entry after TCRdb re-called the multiplex PCR reads with MiXCR. Here the sample spans about 380,000 distinct CDR3 sequences, roughly 14% being singletons. This clonotype has at least ten counts. CDR1 and CDR2 (germline): GTSNPN, SVGIG (reference sequence). Trimming took 5 bases from V and 1 from J, leaving 12 bases between them. The CDR3 consists of 15 residues.

Material for sequencing was blood. The TCR originated in a man aged 30-40 years with Graves' hyperthyroidism that later progressed to Graves' ophthalmopathy. The V and J genes are TRBV30 and TRBJ2-6, with a weak D call TRBD1 (5 bases). CDR3 coding DNA: TGTGCCTGGGGGGCCTCGCCGTCTGGGGCCAACGTCCTGACTTTC. Its protein product is CAWGASPSGANVLTF.